This T cell receptor beta chain was observed in a study of cytomegalovirus exposure and HLA in healthy donors. V lost 4 bases to trimming and J lost 6 bases, with 9 bases between them. From germline, CDR1 is SGHTA and CDR2 FQGNSA. The CDR3 runs 13 residues. It was with 60 Vbeta and 13 Jbeta primers that the PCR ran. Measured with immunoSEQ multiplex PCR; TCRdb has only the in-frame clones, and not every one. The sample lists under 130,000 clones, about 71% occurring once. The V gene is TRBV7-2, the J gene TRBJ2-2; D not resolved. This TCR came from a woman aged 45-60 years in good health and CMV-seronegative. The sequenced sample consisted of PBMCs. The CDR3 spells CASSSSGPGELFF. In nucleotides, the CDR3 is TGTGCCAGCAGCTCATCAGGTCCCGGGGAGCTGTTTTTT.